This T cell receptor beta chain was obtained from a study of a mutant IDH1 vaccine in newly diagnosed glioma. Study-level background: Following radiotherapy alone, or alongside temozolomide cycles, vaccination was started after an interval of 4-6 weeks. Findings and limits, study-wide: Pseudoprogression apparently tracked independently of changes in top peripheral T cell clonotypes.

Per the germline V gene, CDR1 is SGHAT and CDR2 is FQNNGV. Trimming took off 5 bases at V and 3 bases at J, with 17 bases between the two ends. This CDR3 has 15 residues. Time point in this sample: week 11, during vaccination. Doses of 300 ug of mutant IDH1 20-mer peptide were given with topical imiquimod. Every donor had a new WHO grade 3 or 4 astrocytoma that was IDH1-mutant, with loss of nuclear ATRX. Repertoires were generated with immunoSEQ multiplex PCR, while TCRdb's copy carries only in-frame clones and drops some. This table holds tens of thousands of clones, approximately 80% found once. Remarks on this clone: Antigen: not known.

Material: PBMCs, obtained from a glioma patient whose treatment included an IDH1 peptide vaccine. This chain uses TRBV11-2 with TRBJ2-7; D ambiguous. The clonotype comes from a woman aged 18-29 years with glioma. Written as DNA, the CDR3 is TGTGCCAGCAGCCCCACAGCCAGTCTGGACTACGAGCAGTACTTC. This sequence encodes CASSPTASLDYEQYF.